This T cell receptor (beta chain) stems from a study of blood T cell repertoires in COVID-19. Whole-study context: Spain, Italy and the United States supplied samples that represented acute and convalescent COVID-19. PBMCs, B-cell-depleted T cells, or T cells provided the cDNA or gDNA that made up the material.

V was cut by 0 bases and J by 1 base, with 6 bases left in between. The CDR3 sequence is 14 residues long. Germline CDR1 and CDR2: SGHAT and FQNNGV. In the study's own analysis: Amplified reference gene primers provided the basis for estimating nucleated cell counts. The method was immunoSEQ multiplex PCR; TCRdb's version includes in-frame clones alone and lacks a portion of them. That table is the source of V, J and clone size, and D and trimming were worked out from the DNA. The table includes 200,000 to 250,000 clones, 70% to 90% detected once. Sequencing used peripheral blood. The sequence was collected from a woman aged 25-40 years who had recovered from COVID-19. V is TRBV11-2 and J is TRBJ2-5; D unresolved. CDR3 DNA: TGTGCCAGCAGCTTAGACAGAGGCCAAGAGACCCAGTACTTC. This translates into CASSLDRGQETQYF.